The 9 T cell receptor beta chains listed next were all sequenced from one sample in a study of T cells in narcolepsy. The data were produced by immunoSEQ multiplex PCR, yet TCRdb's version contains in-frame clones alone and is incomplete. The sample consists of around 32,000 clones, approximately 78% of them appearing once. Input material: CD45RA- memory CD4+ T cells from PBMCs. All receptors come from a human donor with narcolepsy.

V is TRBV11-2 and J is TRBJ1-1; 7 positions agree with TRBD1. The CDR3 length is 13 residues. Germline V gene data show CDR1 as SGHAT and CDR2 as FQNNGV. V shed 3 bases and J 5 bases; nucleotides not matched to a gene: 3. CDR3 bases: TGTGCCAGCAGCTTTCAGGGGGGGACTGAAGCTTTCTTT. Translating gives CASSFQGGTEAFF.

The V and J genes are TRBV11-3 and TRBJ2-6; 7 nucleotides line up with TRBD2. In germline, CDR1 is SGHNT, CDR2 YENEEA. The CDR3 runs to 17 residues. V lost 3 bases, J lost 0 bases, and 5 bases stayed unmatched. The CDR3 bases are TGTGCCAGCAGCTTGGGAGGGCCGTACTCTGGGGCCAACGTCCTGACTTTC. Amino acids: CASSLGGPYSGANVLTF.

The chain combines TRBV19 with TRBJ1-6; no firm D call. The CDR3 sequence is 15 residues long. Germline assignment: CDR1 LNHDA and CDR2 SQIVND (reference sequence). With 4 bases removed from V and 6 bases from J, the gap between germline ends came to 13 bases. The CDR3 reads CASSKQPGTNSPLHF. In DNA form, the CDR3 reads TGTGCCAGTAGTAAACAACCGGGAACTAATTCACCCCTCCACTTT.

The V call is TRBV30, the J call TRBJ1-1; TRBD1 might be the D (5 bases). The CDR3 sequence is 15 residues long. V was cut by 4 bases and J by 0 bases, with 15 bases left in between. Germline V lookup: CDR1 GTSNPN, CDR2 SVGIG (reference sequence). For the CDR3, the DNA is TGTGCCTGGAATAAACGACAGTTAATGAACACTGAAGCTTTCTTT. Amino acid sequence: CAWNKRQLMNTEAFF.

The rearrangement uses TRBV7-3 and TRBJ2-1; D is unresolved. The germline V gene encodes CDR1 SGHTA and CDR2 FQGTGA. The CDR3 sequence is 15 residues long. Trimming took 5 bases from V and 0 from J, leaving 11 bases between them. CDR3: CASSRVMSSYNEQFF. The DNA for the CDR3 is TGTGCCAGCAGCCGGGTAATGAGCTCCTACAATGAGCAGTTCTTC.

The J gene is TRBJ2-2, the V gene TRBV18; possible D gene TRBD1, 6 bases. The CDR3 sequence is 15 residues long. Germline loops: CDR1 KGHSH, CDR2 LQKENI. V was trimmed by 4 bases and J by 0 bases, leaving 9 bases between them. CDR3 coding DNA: TGTGCCAGCTCACTACAGGGTACGAACACCGGGGAGCTGTTTTTT. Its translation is CASSLQGTNTGELFF.

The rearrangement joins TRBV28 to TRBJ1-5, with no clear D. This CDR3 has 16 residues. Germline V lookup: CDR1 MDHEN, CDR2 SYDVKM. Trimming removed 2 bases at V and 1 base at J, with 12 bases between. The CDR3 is CASSLSSGRSNQPQHF. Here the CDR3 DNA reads TGTGCCAGCAGTTTAAGTTCAGGTAGGAGCAATCAGCCCCAGCATTTT.

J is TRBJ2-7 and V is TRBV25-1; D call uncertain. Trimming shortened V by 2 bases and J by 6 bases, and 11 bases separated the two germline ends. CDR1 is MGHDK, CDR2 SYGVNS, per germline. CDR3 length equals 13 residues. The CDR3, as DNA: TGTGCCAGCAGTGAAGACACACTCCCCGAGCAGTACTTC. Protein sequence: CASSEDTLPEQYF.

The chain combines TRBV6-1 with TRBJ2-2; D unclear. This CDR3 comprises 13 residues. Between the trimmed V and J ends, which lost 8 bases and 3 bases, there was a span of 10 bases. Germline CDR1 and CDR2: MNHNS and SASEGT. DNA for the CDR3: TGTGCCAGCGGGAAGGGATACACCGGGGAGCTGTTTTTT. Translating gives CASGKGYTGELFF.